Listed below are T cell receptor beta chains from one sample, sequenced in a study of blood T cell repertoires in COVID-19. The table came from immunoSEQ multiplex PCR; TCRdb's copy has only in-frame clones and leaves some out. The profile shows 90,000 to 130,000 clones, about 90% of them singletons. The sequenced material came from peripheral blood. These receptors originate from a human donor in a cohort sampled during active COVID-19. CDR3s include the opening cysteine and the closing phenylalanine or tryptophan. A clone size is listed for some rows: how often the clone was seen (once, few, many), or a class if it is expanded.

V gene,CDR3 length,clone size,CDR3 protein
TRBV5-6,13,once,CASSRDEDQPQHF
TRBV27,17,NA,CASSRPVAGTRSNEQFF
TRBV3-1/TRBV3-2,13,NA,CASSADTNQPQHF
TRBV29-1,16,NA,CSVEATASGGAGIQYF
TRBV19,15,NA,CASSISGVTNTEAFF
TRBV10-3,16,NA,CAISEALAAYQETQYF
TRBV6-5,15,NA,CASSYGGAGGTEAFF
TRBV9,15,NA,CASSPGGGTNYGYTF
TRBV28,14,NA,CASRKDRMNSPLHF
TRBV5-1,14,NA,CASNPDRGGSGQFF